These 2 T cell receptor beta chains were sequenced from one sample in a study of cytomegalovirus exposure and HLA in healthy donors. The PCR ran on 60 Vbeta and 13 Jbeta primers. The data were produced by immunoSEQ multiplex PCR, yet TCRdb's version contains in-frame clones alone and is incomplete. Counted here are roughly 36,000 clones, roughly 80% occurring once; the ten biggest clones make up approximately 5.6%. Sequencing was done on a sample of PBMCs. Receptor source: a male donor in good health and CMV-seronegative.

This sequence joins TRBV6-1 and TRBJ2-3; D gene uncertain. The CDR3 covers 15 residues. Germline V gene data show CDR1 as MNHNS and CDR2 as SASEGT. Trimming cost V 4 bases and J 4 bases, with 15 bases left between them. As DNA, the CDR3 is TGTGCCAGCAGTGTGCTTTACTACGGGTCAGATACGCAGTATTTT. Residues: CASSVLYYGSDTQYF.

The V gene is TRBV5-1, the J gene TRBJ1-2; 8 bases fit TRBD1. CDR1 and CDR2 (germline): SGHRS, YFSETQ. The CDR3 is made up of 15 amino acids. V lost 4 bases and J lost 7; bases outside the gene matches: 12. CDR3 region: CASSIGQGGGGGYTF. The CDR3 DNA reads TGCGCCAGCAGCATCGGACAGGGCGGAGGGGGTGGCTACACCTTC.